These 20 T cell receptor beta chains came from one sample sequenced in a study of OX40 agonist ivuxolimab in advanced cancers. TCRdb keeps only in-frame clones here, not all; method: immunoSEQ multiplex PCR. The sample has approximately 27,000 clones, around three quarters seen once; the top ten hold roughly 15%. The source material was CD4+ or CD8+ T cells sorted from blood, sampled in a trial of the OX40 agonist ivuxolimab. These receptors all stem from an adult with an advanced solid tumor such as melanoma, head and neck, liver or kidney cancer.

About this clone itself: An end of the junction does not agree with germline; a read error may underlie this. This chain links TRBV30 with TRBJ1-2, with 9 bases fitting TRBD1. The V gene's germline CDR1 is GTSNPN and CDR2 SVGIG (reference sequence). The CDR3 covers 14 residues. CDR3 sequence reads: CAWSQGQGIFGYAF. The CDR3 DNA reads as TGTGCCTGGAGCCAAGGACAGGGGATTTTTGGCTACGCCTTC. The variable domain in full, with the rest retrieved from reference TRBV30 and TRBJ1-2, is SQTIHQWPATLVQPVGSPLSLECTVEGTSNPNLYWYRQAAGRGLQLLFYSVGIGQISSEVPQNLSASRPQDRQFILSSKKLLLSDSGFYLCAWSQGQGIFGYAFGSGTRLTVV.

The chain recombines TRBV5-6 with TRBJ1-2; D might be TRBD1 (5 bases). The CDR3 is made up of 17 amino acids. Trimming shortened V by 1 base and J by 0 bases, and 16 bases separated the two germline ends. Germline V lookup: CDR1 SGHDT, CDR2 YYEEEE. The DNA for the CDR3 is TGTGCCAGCAGCTTGACCTACCGGGACGACTCTAACTATGGCTACACCTTC. Its protein product is CASSLTYRDDSNYGYTF.

The V and J genes are TRBV4-1 and TRBJ2-7; weak D call: TRBD2 (6 bases). CDR1 is MGHRA and CDR2 is YSYEKL in the germline V gene. V lost 0 bases, J lost 2 bases, and 11 bases lay in between. The CDR3 loop spans 15 amino acids. Here the CDR3 reads CASSQDGTVTYEQYF. CDR3 sequence (DNA): TGCGCCAGCAGCCAAGATGGGACTGTAACCTACGAGCAGTACTTC.

The chain uses TRBV10-2 and TRBJ1-2; the D gene is possibly TRBD1 (5 bases). CDR3 length: 13 amino acids. V shed 4 bases and J shed 4 bases, with 10 bases lying between them. Germline CDR1 is WSHSY and CDR2 is SAAADI. This chain's CDR3 is CASSVGQGYGYTF. CDR3 sequence (DNA): TGCGCCAGCAGTGTAGGCCAGGGCTATGGCTACACCTTC.

CDR3 region: CASSLDRFGQPQHF. The CDR3 DNA sequence: TGTGCCAGCAGCTTAGATAGATTCGGTCAGCCCCAGCATTTT. V and J are TRBV11-2 and TRBJ1-5; D is uncertain. Germline loops: CDR1 SGHAT, CDR2 FQNNGV. This CDR3 is 14 amino acids long. Trimming took off 0 bases at V and 6 bases at J, with 9 bases between the two ends.

The chain carries TRBV27 and TRBJ1-4, with D possibly TRBD1 on 5 matching bases. CDR3 size: 15 residues. V lost 1 base and J lost 8, with 14 bases in between. Germline V gives CDR1 MNHEY, CDR2 SMNVEV (reference sequence). The CDR3 DNA follows: TGTGCCAGCAGTTTATTATGGGGGGGGGAGGAAAAACTGTTTTTT. Translating gives CASSLLWGGEEKLFF.

The genes are TRBV5-1 and TRBJ1-1, with no clear D. CDR1 and CDR2 from the germline V gene are SGHRS and YFSETQ. This CDR3 comprises 13 residues. Trimming took off 2 bases at V and 2 bases at J, with 7 bases between the two ends. For the CDR3, the DNA is TGCGCCAGCAGCTTTCGAGACAACACTGAAGCTTTCTTT. Its translation is CASSFRDNTEAFF.

The chain's CDR3 is CASSPQRGQGYEQYF. DNA for the CDR3: TGTGCCAGCTCACCACAGAGGGGACAGGGCTACGAGCAGTACTTC. The V and J genes are TRBV18 and TRBJ2-7, with 9 bases fitting TRBD1. The length of the CDR3 is 15 residues. Germline CDR1 is KGHSH and CDR2 is LQKENI. The J segment lost 3 bases and the V segment lost 1 base, leaving 4 bases of the junction unmatched.

V usage is TRBV2 and J usage is TRBJ1-2; D may be TRBD1 (6 bases). Trimming removed 5 bases at V and 4 bases at J, with 17 bases between. In germline, CDR1 is SNHLY, CDR2 FYNNEI. This CDR3 is 15 amino acids long. The CDR3 protein is CASSHKQGRSYGYTF. The CDR3 bases are TGTGCCAGCAGTCACAAACAGGGCCGGTCCTATGGCTACACCTTC.

V gene TRBV5-1 combines with J gene TRBJ1-1; D uncertain. Germline CDR1 reads SGHRS; CDR2 reads YFSETQ. CDR3 length: 14 residues. V was trimmed by 1 base and J by 6 bases, leaving 13 bases between them. The DNA of the CDR3 is TGCGCCAGCAGCTTGAATGGAGGGTTGGCTGAAGCTTTCTTT. It yields the protein CASSLNGGLAEAFF.

This clone was seen only once. The chain carries TRBV6-4 and TRBJ1-2; 9 nucleotides align to TRBD1. The CDR3 spans 13 residues. J was trimmed by 5 bases and V by 6 bases; bases with no gene match: 4. Germline V gene data show CDR1 as MRHNA and CDR2 as SNTAGT. The CDR3 loop reads CASSPDRGYGYTF. The CDR3 nucleotides read TGTGCCAGCAGCCCCGACAGGGGGTATGGCTACACCTTC.

This clone was detected only a few times. The chain combines TRBV5-6 with TRBJ2-3; possibly TRBD1 or TRBD2 for D (5 bases each). CDR1 and CDR2 (germline): SGHDT, YYEEEE. Trimming cost V 1 base and J 0 bases, with 12 bases left between them. The CDR3 is 16 amino acids. CDR3 bases: TGTGCCAGCAGCTTGCCGGGAAAGGGGAGCACAGATACGCAGTATTTT. It translates to CASSLPGKGSTDTQYF.

The chain carries TRBV11-2 and TRBJ2-5, with 7 bases identical to TRBD1. The J call may be incorrect, as the DNA end agrees better with TRBJ2-7. Per germline, CDR1 SGHAT and CDR2 FQNNGV. The CDR3 has 15 amino acids. CDR3 nucleotide sequence: TGTGCCAGCAGCCGTATAGTGGGGCCAGGGGGCGAGCAGTACTTC. Translated, it gives CASSRIVGPGGEQYF.

The chain has TRBV15 and TRBJ1-2; D perhaps matches TRBD1 (5 bases). The germline V and J ends were trimmed by 3 bases and 0 bases, with 14 bases remaining between them. The CDR3 extends over 16 amino acids. Germline loops: CDR1 LNHNV, CDR2 YYDKDF (reference sequence). CDR3 region: CATSRPEQVPNYGYTF. For the CDR3, the DNA is TGTGCCACCAGCAGGCCCGAACAGGTTCCTAACTATGGCTACACCTTC.

The genes are TRBV30 and TRBJ2-3; D is perhaps TRBD1 (6 bases). This CDR3 contains 16 residues. The V gene's germline CDR1 is GTSNPN and CDR2 SVGIG (reference sequence). The V end was cut by 3 bases, the J end by 3 bases, with 19 bases between. CDR3 loop: CAWSPLNRVQTDTQYF. The CDR3 region has the DNA TGTGCCTGGAGCCCCTTAAACAGGGTGCAGACAGATACGCAGTATTTT. Combining the CDR3 with reference TRBV30 and TRBJ2-3 gives the whole variable domain SQTIHQWPATLVQPVGSPLSLECTVEGTSNPNLYWYRQAAGRGLQLLFYSVGIGQISSEVPQNLSASRPQDRQFILSSKKLLLSDSGFYLCAWSPLNRVQTDTQYFGPGTRLTVL.

The CDR3 nucleotides are TGTGCCATCAGTGGCCGTGGGACAGCACCCGTTTGGACCTACGAGCAGTACTTC. Translating it yields CAISGRGTAPVWTYEQYF. J is TRBJ2-7 and V is TRBV10-3, with 7 bases that match TRBD1. Unmatched junction bases numbered 17, after V lost 4 bases and J lost 2 bases. CDR3 size: 18 residues. From germline, CDR1 is ENHRY and CDR2 SYGVKD.

The rearrangement joins TRBV7-8 to TRBJ2-7; TRBD1 aligns across 7 bases. From germline, CDR1 is SGHVS and CDR2 FQNEAQ. The CDR3 loop spans 16 amino acids. Trimming took 2 bases from V and 2 from J; bases not matched to a gene: 9. The CDR3 DNA reads as TGTGCCAGCAGCTTAAGGGCAACAGGGGACCCCTACGAGCAGTACTTC. Amino acids: CASSLRATGDPYEQYF. The full variable domain, rest sourced from reference TRBV7-8 and TRBJ2-7, is GAGVSQSPRYKVAKRGQDVALRCDPISGHVSLFWYQQALGQGPEFLTYFQNEAQLDKSGLPSDRFFAERPEGSVSTLKIQRTQQEDSAVYLCASSLRATGDPYEQYFGPGTRLTVT.

This chain joins TRBV11-2 and TRBJ2-5; either TRBD1 or TRBD2 may fit D (5 bases each). Per germline, CDR1 SGHAT and CDR2 FQNNGV. CDR3 size: 15 residues. Trimming removed 3 bases at V and 2 bases at J, with 13 bases between. The CDR3 loop is CASSFLRDQQETQYF. DNA of the CDR3: TGTGCCAGCAGCTTCCTCCGGGACCAACAAGAGACCCAGTACTTC.

This sequence joins TRBV4-1 and TRBJ2-3, with 9 bases aligning to TRBD2. Germline V lookup: CDR1 MGHRA, CDR2 YSYEKL. There are 20 residues in the CDR3. Germline trimming cut 0 bases from V and 0 bases from J; bases unmatched to any gene: 13. This CDR3 is CASSQDYIVLAGSSTDTQYF. The CDR3 nucleotides are TGCGCCAGCAGCCAAGATTATATCGTCCTAGCGGGGTCTAGCACAGATACGCAGTATTTT.

The chain has TRBV5-1 and TRBJ2-1; D is perhaps TRBD2 (6 bases). Germline CDR1 and CDR2: SGHRS and YFSETQ. This CDR3 has 15 amino acids. With 4 bases removed from V and 6 bases from J, the gap between germline ends came to 17 bases. This CDR3 reads CASSLGTGAGNEQFF. In nucleotides, the CDR3 is TGCGCCAGCAGCCTAGGGACTGGGGCTGGCAATGAGCAGTTCTTC.